Each of the 27 T cell receptor beta chains below was sequenced from the same sample in a study of lymphopenia after photon versus proton radiotherapy. The data were produced by immunoSEQ multiplex PCR, yet TCRdb's version contains in-frame clones alone and is incomplete. This table has 70,000 to 95,000 clones, around four fifths appearing once. Sequenced material: peripheral blood, taken from a patient treated with proton-based radiotherapy. The receptors come from a man in his 60s with pancreatic cancer.

This chain uses TRBV5-6 with TRBJ2-6; 8 bases match TRBD1. J gave up 0 bases and V 4 bases, and 9 bases lay outside the gene matches. This CDR3 comprises 18 residues. CDR1 is SGHDT and CDR2 is YYEEEE in the germline V gene. DNA for the CDR3: TGTGCCAGCAGCGGAGGGACAGGTAGCCCCTCTGGGGCCAACGTCCTGACTTTC. Its translation is CASSGGTGSPSGANVLTF. The variable domain in full, with the rest retrieved from reference TRBV5-6 and TRBJ2-6, is DAGVTQSPTHLIKTRGQQVTLRCSPKSGHDTVSWYQQALGQGPQFIFQYYEEEERQRGNFPDRFSGHQFPNYSSELNVNALLLGDSALYLCASSGGTGSPSGANVLTFGAGSRLTVL.

This chain uses TRBV28 with TRBJ2-1; TRBD1 or TRBD2 may be the D gene (7 bases each). Germline V CDR1 and CDR2: MDHEN, SYDVKM. V was shortened by 7 bases and J by 9 bases, with 16 bases between the two germline ends. The CDR3 length is 13 residues. Here the CDR3 reads CASIGGGQIEQFF. CDR3 DNA: TGTGCCAGCATTGGGGGGGGACAGATTGAGCAGTTCTTC. The variable domain in full, with the rest retrieved from reference TRBV28 and TRBJ2-1, is DVKVTQSSRYLVKRTGEKVFLECVQDMDHENMFWYRQDPGLGLRLIYFSYDVKMKEKGDIPEGYSVSREKKERFSLILESASTNQTSMYLCASIGGGQIEQFFGPGTRLTVL.

This clone has a single count. V gene TRBV11-2 combines with J gene TRBJ2-3; tentatively, D is TRBD1 (6 bases). Germline CDR1 and CDR2: SGHAT and FQNNGV. V shed 2 bases and J shed 2 bases, with 11 bases lying between them. The length of the CDR3 is 15 residues. Here the CDR3 reads CASSLLQGITDTQYF. The CDR3 DNA follows: TGTGCCAGCAGCTTATTACAGGGAATCACAGATACGCAGTATTTT. Looking up the rest from reference TRBV11-2 and TRBJ2-3 gives the full variable domain: EAGVAQSPRYKIIEKRQSVAFWCNPISGHATLYWYQQILGQGPKLLIQFQNNGVVDDSQLPKDRFSAERLKGVDSTLKIQPAKLEDSAVYLCASSLLQGITDTQYFGPGTRLTVL.

The chain carries TRBV28 and TRBJ1-5, with 7 bases that match TRBD1. CDR1 MDHEN and CDR2 SYDVKM come from the germline V gene. The CDR3 loop spans 14 amino acids. V lost 6 bases, J lost 11 bases, and 13 bases stayed unmatched. The CDR3 region is CASSPPTGQVAQHF. The CDR3 bases are TGTGCCAGCAGCCCACCGACAGGGCAAGTAGCCCAGCATTTT.

This chain joins TRBV19 and TRBJ2-1, with 8 nucleotides matching TRBD2. CDR3 length equals 16 residues. After removal of 7 bases from V and 4 bases from J, the junction contained 12 bases not matched to a gene. Germline loops: CDR1 LNHDA, CDR2 SQIVND (reference sequence). The CDR3 loop reads CASKREPGSTYNEQFF. The CDR3, as DNA: TGTGCCAGTAAGCGGGAGCCGGGAAGTACTTACAATGAGCAGTTCTTC.

The CDR3 coding sequence is TGTGCCAGCAGCTTATGGTCTCGTGGTCAGCCCCAGCATTTT. This sequence encodes CASSLWSRGQPQHF. The chain employs TRBV7-2 and TRBJ1-5; D is ambiguous. V was trimmed by 2 bases and J by 6 bases, leaving 11 bases between them. This CDR3 is built from 14 residues. Germline V CDR1 and CDR2: SGHTA, FQGNSA. Full variable domain (rest looked up from reference TRBV7-2 and TRBJ1-5): GAGVSQSPSNKVTEKGKDVELRCDPISGHTALYWYRQSLGQGLEFLIYFQGNSAPDKSGLPSDRFSAERTGGSVSTLTIQRTQQEDSAVYLCASSLWSRGQPQHFGDGTRLSIL.

This chain connects TRBV29-1 to TRBJ1-1, with D possibly TRBD1 on 5 matching bases. Germline V gene lookup returns CDR1 SQVTM and CDR2 ANQGSEA. The CDR3 length is 11 residues. The ends were cut back, 7 bases at V and 5 bases at J, with 11 bases in the middle. CDR3 loop: CSGGWGTEAFF. The DNA of the CDR3 is TGCAGCGGGGGGTGGGGAACTGAAGCTTTCTTT.

The chain couples TRBV19 to TRBJ1-5; D not certain. V was clipped by 1 base and J by 6 bases, with 7 bases between them. In germline, CDR1 is LNHDA, CDR2 SQIVND (reference sequence). The CDR3 sequence is 13 residues long. The CDR3: CASSIVEIQPQHF. In DNA form, the CDR3 reads TGTGCCAGTAGTATAGTGGAGATTCAGCCCCAGCATTTT. The complete variable domain, with remaining parts taken from reference TRBV19 and TRBJ1-5, reads DGGITQSPKYLFRKEGQNVTLSCEQNLNHDAMYWYRQDPGQGLRLIYYSQIVNDFQKGDIAEGYSVSREKKESFPLTVTSAQKNPTAFYLCASSIVEIQPQHFGDGTRLSIL.

This rearrangement joins TRBV2 to TRBJ2-7; D possibly uses TRBD1 or TRBD2 (5 bases each). The germline V gene encodes CDR1 SNHLY and CDR2 FYNNEI. This CDR3 is 14 amino acids long. V was clipped by 6 bases and J by 4 bases, with 16 bases between them. The CDR3 is CASRRGRSSYEQYF. DNA for the CDR3: TGTGCCAGCAGGAGGGGTAGAAGCTCGTACGAGCAGTACTTC.

The chain employs TRBV5-1 and TRBJ2-1; tentatively, D is TRBD2 (6 bases). Per germline, CDR1 SGHRS and CDR2 YFSETQ. Trimming cost V 4 bases and J 1 base, with 15 bases left between them. CDR3 size: 16 residues. Here the CDR3 reads CASSLRLVDSYNEQFF. The CDR3 coding sequence is TGCGCCAGCAGCCTCCGACTAGTTGATTCCTACAATGAGCAGTTCTTC.

The rearrangement joins TRBV2 to TRBJ2-1; 9 bases are a match to TRBD2. The length of the CDR3 is 14 residues. V dropped 6 bases and J dropped 8; count of bases not matched to a gene: 8. CDR1 is SNHLY and CDR2 is FYNNEI in the germline V gene. The CDR3 region is CASRVGLASHEQFF. In DNA, the CDR3 is TGTGCCAGCAGGGTTGGACTAGCGAGCCATGAGCAGTTCTTC.

The chain is built from TRBV7-6 and TRBJ1-4; perhaps TRBD1 as D (5 bases). The CDR3 extends over 19 amino acids. With 5 bases removed from V and 0 bases from J, the gap between germline ends came to 22 bases. From germline, CDR1 is SGHVS and CDR2 FNYEAQ. The CDR3 loop reads CASSPRVMGPGATNEKLFF. The CDR3 DNA sequence: TGTGCCAGCAGCCCCCGGGTAATGGGCCCGGGGGCAACTAATGAAAAACTGTTTTTT.

This rearrangement joins TRBV11-2 to TRBJ2-7; 7 positions agree with TRBD2. The junction had 7 bases not matched to a gene; V was cut back by 5 bases and J by 6 bases. The germline gives CDR1 SGHAT, CDR2 FQNNGV. CDR3 length equals 13 residues. The CDR3 sequence: CASSPGLGREQYF. In DNA form, the CDR3 reads TGTGCCAGCAGCCCTGGACTAGGACGCGAGCAGTACTTC. Full variable domain (missing parts from reference TRBV11-2 and TRBJ2-7): EAGVAQSPRYKIIEKRQSVAFWCNPISGHATLYWYQQILGQGPKLLIQFQNNGVVDDSQLPKDRFSAERLKGVDSTLKIQPAKLEDSAVYLCASSPGLGREQYFGPGTRLTVT.

The chain joins TRBV18 to TRBJ2-1; 7 bases are shared with TRBD1. The CDR3 is made up of 12 amino acids. The V gene end was trimmed by 8 bases and the J gene end by 8 bases; junction bases not matched to a gene: 6. Germline V gene data show CDR1 as KGHSH and CDR2 as LQKENI. This chain's CDR3 is CASKTGTDEQFF. The CDR3 nucleotides read TGTGCCAGCAAGACAGGGACCGATGAGCAGTTCTTC.

The V gene is TRBV7-8, the J gene TRBJ2-3; D gene unclear. Germline V CDR1 and CDR2: SGHVS, FQNEAQ. The CDR3 contains 14 residues. Trimming pared 5 bases from V and 5 bases from J, leaving 14 bases between. The CDR3, as DNA: TGTGCCAGCAGCCAAAGACGGTGGGGAGATACGCAGTATTTT. Protein: CASSQRRWGDTQYF.

The J gene is TRBJ2-7, the V gene TRBV4-1; TRBD1 matches 8 bases. This CDR3 contains 17 residues. CDR1 and CDR2 from the germline V gene are MGHRA and YSYEKL. V lost 1 base, J lost 3 bases, and 11 bases stayed unmatched. Written as DNA, the CDR3 is TGCGCCAGCAGCCAAGCCTTAAGGGGACAGGACAACTACGAGCAGTACTTC. Its protein is CASSQALRGQDNYEQYF.

The rearrangement links TRBV25-1 to TRBJ2-3, with a weak D call TRBD2 (6 bases). Deletions cut 1 base from V and 6 bases from J, with 11 bases between. CDR3 size: 14 residues. From germline, CDR1 is MGHDK and CDR2 SYGVNS. The CDR3 bases are TGTGCCAGCAGTGAATGGGGGGAAGCCGATACGCAGTATTTT. The encoded protein is CASSEWGEADTQYF.

The rearrangement links TRBV30 to TRBJ2-6, with TRBD2 matching 8 bases. The ends lost 0 bases at V and 4 bases at J; junction bases unmatched: 2. CDR3 size: 15 residues. CDR1 and CDR2 (germline): GTSNPN, SVGIG (reference sequence). CDR3 DNA sequence: TGTGCCTGGAGTGTCACTAGCGGCGGGGCCAACGTCCTGACTTTC. Protein: CAWSVTSGGANVLTF.

The chain employs TRBV7-9 and TRBJ2-1; 9 bases align to TRBD1. Germline V gene lookup returns CDR1 SEHNR and CDR2 FQNEAQ (reference sequence). V lost 0 bases to trimming and J lost 5 bases; unmatched junction nucleotides: 5. The CDR3 contains 16 residues. The CDR3 DNA reads TGTGCCAGCAGCTTAGCGTCAACAGGGGGCAACAATGAGCAGTTCTTC. Encoded protein: CASSLASTGGNNEQFF.

The J gene is TRBJ2-1, the V gene TRBV28; D gene uncertain. From germline, CDR1 is MDHEN and CDR2 SYDVKM. This CDR3 is 14 amino acids long. V was clipped by 7 bases and J by 9 bases, with 19 bases between them. CDR3 amino acids: CASKNAGPKREQFF. The DNA of the CDR3 is TGTGCCAGCAAAAACGCCGGACCTAAGCGTGAGCAGTTCTTC.

The CDR3 loop reads CSVDEGKETQYF. CDR3 nucleotides: TGCAGCGTTGACGAGGGGAAGGAGACCCAGTACTTC. The chain links TRBV29-1 to TRBJ2-5; D may be TRBD1 or TRBD2 (5 bases each). This CDR3 has 12 amino acids. V was trimmed by 3 bases and J by 5 bases, leaving 10 bases between them. Germline V gives CDR1 SQVTM, CDR2 ANQGSEA. Looking up the rest from reference TRBV29-1 and TRBJ2-5 gives the full variable domain: SAVISQKPSRDICQRGTSLTIQCQVDSQVTMMFWYRQQPGQSLTLIATANQGSEATYESGFVIDKFPISRPNLTFSTLTVSNMSPEDSSIYLCSVDEGKETQYFGPGTRLLVL.

The chain combines TRBV7-9 with TRBJ1-2; D is perhaps TRBD1 (6 bases). In germline, CDR1 is SEHNR, CDR2 FQNEAQ (reference sequence). V lost 3 bases, J lost 1 base, and 15 bases lay in between. This CDR3 is 16 amino acids long. The CDR3: CASSFGQGFYNYGYTF. The CDR3 DNA reads as TGTGCCAGCAGCTTCGGGCAGGGGTTTTATAACTATGGCTACACCTTC.

The V call is TRBV9, the J call TRBJ2-2; tentative D call: TRBD2 (5 bases). Germline CDR1 and CDR2: SGDLS and YYNGEE. The V gene lost 0 bases and the J gene lost 3 bases, with 15 bases spanning the gap. The CDR3 has 17 residues. The CDR3 loop reads CASSVGVGVKHTGELFF. The CDR3 DNA reads TGTGCCAGCAGCGTAGGAGTGGGAGTAAAGCACACCGGGGAGCTGTTTTTT.

This clone has only one observation. V is TRBV4-1 and J is TRBJ2-1; 15 bases agree with TRBD2. Germline CDR1 is MGHRA and CDR2 is YSYEKL. CDR3 size: 21 residues. Trimming took 0 bases from V and 2 from J; bases not matched to a gene: 11. The CDR3 reads CASSQDWTSGRADRAYNEQFF. In DNA form, the CDR3 reads TGCGCCAGCAGCCAAGATTGGACTAGCGGGAGGGCCGATAGAGCCTACAATGAGCAGTTCTTC.

The chain carries TRBV30 and TRBJ1-4, with a weak D call TRBD1 (5 bases). The CDR3 loop spans 14 amino acids. Germline CDR1 reads GTSNPN; CDR2 reads SVGIG (reference sequence). With 3 bases removed from V and 3 bases from J, the gap between germline ends came to 11 bases. CDR3 DNA: TGTGCCTGGAGGAGGGGCCAGGCTAATGAAAAACTGTTTTTT. As protein: CAWRRGQANEKLFF. The full variable domain, with the rest looked up from reference TRBV30 and TRBJ1-4, is SQTIHQWPATLVQPVGSPLSLECTVEGTSNPNLYWYRQAAGRGLQLLFYSVGIGQISSEVPQNLSASRPQDRQFILSSKKLLLSDSGFYLCAWRRGQANEKLFFGSGTQLSVL.

V and J are TRBV5-1 and TRBJ2-3; 8 bases map to TRBD1. The trim removed 5 bases at V and 2 bases at J, leaving 10 bases unmatched. The CDR3 loop spans 16 amino acids. Germline loops: CDR1 SGHRS, CDR2 YFSETQ. The CDR3 sequence: CASRSGGGRNTDTQYF. CDR3 sequence (DNA): TGCGCCAGCAGATCAGGGGGCGGGCGGAACACAGATACGCAGTATTTT.

The chain is built from TRBV7-9 and TRBJ2-5; no definite D call. The V end was cut by 5 bases, the J end by 0 bases, with 10 bases between. Germline V gives CDR1 SEHNR, CDR2 FQNEAQ (reference sequence). This CDR3 is 14 amino acids long. CDR3 residues: CASSPQEYQETQYF. The CDR3 DNA sequence: TGTGCCAGCAGCCCCCAGGAGTACCAAGAGACCCAGTACTTC.